This T cell receptor (beta chain) was observed in a study of post-analysis software for immune sequencing data. Study in general: Patients had relapsing-remitting, secondary progressive or progressive-relapsing multiple sclerosis; some lacked subtype.

Trimming cost V 2 bases and J 10 bases, with 15 bases left between them. The CDR3 is 14 amino acids. Germline-derived CDR1 and CDR2 are MNHNY and SVGAGI (reference sequence). In regard to this clonotype: What it binds is not known.

Study-level points and caveats: Four to six TRBV segments appeared more often in patients than in controls, and TRBV5-6, TRBV5-1 and TRBV20-1 were among these. Those with multiple sclerosis, the patient group, showed significantly lower normalized Chao1 diversity than controls.

Prepared libraries of TCR beta cDNA carried unique molecular identifiers. The T cell input of about 0.9 to 11 million gave a few hundred thousand cDNA molecules. Each CDR3 protein gets one entry after TCRdb re-called the PCR reads with MiXCR. The data show hundreds of thousands of distinct CDR3 sequences, approximately 30% seen once. The sample comprised blood. The sequence came from a girl aged 10-17 years with multiple sclerosis. The rearrangement joins TRBV6-6 to TRBJ2-1; D ambiguous. CDR3 region: CASSYPGRSAEQFF. The CDR3 DNA sequence: TGTGCCAGCAGTTACCCAGGCCGTTCTGCAGAGCAGTTCTTC.